The 7 T cell receptor beta chains below were found in one sample sequenced in a study of identical twins. MiXCR, run by TCRdb on the 5' RACE reads, gives a single entry per CDR3 protein. The sample has about 890,000 distinct CDR3 sequences, approximately 13% seen once. These data were also reused for a study on yellow fever vaccine responses in identical twins.

The sample was PBMCs. Every receptor here comes from a woman between 18 and 29 years old in good health.

CDR3 sequence reads: CASTGLAGPWEQYF. In nucleotides, the CDR3 is TGTGCCAGCACTGGACTAGCGGGTCCGTGGGAGCAGTACTTC. The V gene is TRBV28, the J gene TRBJ2-7; 11 bases line up with TRBD2. This CDR3 comprises 14 residues. After removal of 7 bases from V and 7 bases from J, the junction contained 9 bases not matched to a gene. Germline V lookup: CDR1 MDHEN, CDR2 SYDVKM.

This clonotype was observed at least ten times. The chain is built from TRBV15 and TRBJ2-3, with 7 bases lining up with TRBD2. Trimming took 2 bases from V and 5 from J; bases not matched to a gene: 4. CDR3 length equals 14 residues. CDR1 is LNHNV and CDR2 is YYDKDF in the germline V gene (reference sequence). This CDR3 reads CATSRLAVGDTQYF. Here the CDR3 DNA reads TGTGCCACCAGCAGACTAGCGGTGGGAGATACGCAGTATTTT.

This clonotype showed up many times. This chain connects TRBV3-1 to TRBJ2-1, with TRBD2 matching 11 bases. Germline V lookup: CDR1 LGHDT, CDR2 YNNKEL (reference sequence). The CDR3 contains 16 residues. V lost 0 bases, J lost 4 bases, and 2 bases stayed unmatched. The CDR3: CASSQEGTSGYNEQFF. Written as DNA, the CDR3 is TGTGCCAGCAGCCAAGAAGGGACTAGCGGATACAATGAGCAGTTCTTC.

The CDR3 DNA reads TGTGCCAGCAGCCAAGATTTTAGGCTACTCAATGAGCAGTTCTTC. Translation: CASSQDFRLLNEQFF. This chain uses TRBV14 with TRBJ2-1, with D uncertain. This CDR3 region has 15 residues. The germline V and J ends were trimmed by 0 bases and 6 bases, with 12 bases remaining between them. Germline V CDR1 and CDR2: SGHDN, FVKESK.

The chain has TRBV11-1 and TRBJ2-1, with 13 positions matching TRBD2. Germline assignment: CDR1 SGHAT and CDR2 FQDESV (reference sequence). The junction had 5 bases not matched to a gene; V was cut back by 6 bases and J by 12 bases. There are 13 residues in the CDR3. The CDR3 DNA reads as TGTGCCAGCAGACTAGCGGGGGGGCCGGTGCAGTTCTTC. Protein product: CASRLAGGPVQFF.

There are many counts of this clonotype. This chain uses TRBV7-8 with TRBJ2-7; D uncertain. The V end was cut by 1 base, the J end by 3 bases, with 10 bases between. CDR3 length: 14 residues. Germline CDR1 SGHVS, CDR2 FQNEAQ. The CDR3 region is CASSLDDRNYEQYV. The CDR3 DNA sequence: TGTGCCAGCAGCTTAGATGACCGAAACTACGAGCAGTACGTC.

The CDR3 loop reads CSARREAGGNQPQHF. CDR3 DNA: TGCAGTGCTAGACGCGAAGCAGGGGGGAATCAGCCCCAGCATTTT. This sequence joins TRBV20-1 and TRBJ1-5; 7 positions match TRBD1. The germline V gene has CDR1 DFQATT and CDR2 SNEGSKA (reference sequence). This CDR3 contains 15 residues. After removal of 2 bases from V and 4 bases from J, the junction contained 8 bases not matched to a gene.